Listed below are T cell receptor beta chains from one sample, sequenced in a study of cytomegalovirus exposure and HLA in healthy donors. The data were produced by immunoSEQ multiplex PCR, yet TCRdb's version contains in-frame clones alone and is incomplete. The table records approximately 150,000 clones, 65% to 85% of them present only once. The source material was PBMCs. The receptor source for this set is a male donor in good health and CMV-seronegative. CDR3s include the opening cysteine and the closing phenylalanine or tryptophan. A D gene is named only where the DNA matches it firmly. A clone size is listed for some rows: how often the clone was seen (once, few, many), or a class if it is expanded.

D gene,J gene,V gene,clone size,CDR3 DNA,CDR3 protein
TRBD2,TRBJ2-3,TRBV6-5,once,TGTGCCAGCAGTTACGTGGCGGGAGCTACAGATACGCAGTATTTT,CASSYVAGATDTQYF
TRBD2,TRBJ2-2,TRBV19,.,TGTGCCAGTAGTAGCGGGGGGGGCACCGGGGAGCTGTTTTTT,CASSSGGGTGELFF
TRBD2,TRBJ2-7,TRBV5-4,.,TGTGCCAGCAGCTTCCGGCTGGGACTAGCGGAGGCCTCCTACGAGCAGTACTTC,CASSFRLGLAEASYEQYF
.,TRBJ2-7,TRBV4-1,.,TGCGCCAGCAGCCATGGTCCCCAGGGCTCCTACGAGCAGTACTTC,CASSHGPQGSYEQYF
.,TRBJ1-1,TRBV19,.,TGTGCCACCCGGTTGCCCACTGAAGCTTTCTTT,CATRLPTEAFF
.,TRBJ2-3,TRBV9,.,TGTGCCAGCAGCGTAGAGGCCCGGGTACCCACAGATACGCAGTATTTT,CASSVEARVPTDTQYF
TRBD2,TRBJ2-7,TRBV10-3,.,TGTGCCATCAGTGAAGGACTAGCGGGAACCTACGAGCAGTACTTC,CAISEGLAGTYEQYF
.,TRBJ1-2,TRBV27,once,TGTGCCAGCAGTCCCTTACTGACAGCTAACTATGGCTACACCTTC,CASSPLLTANYGYTF
.,TRBJ2-7,TRBV14,.,TGTGCCAGCAGCCCGGTGGGGGGTAGTCCAGACCACGAGCAGTACTTC,CASSPVGGSPDHEQYF
TRBD1,TRBJ2-7,TRBV12-5,.,TGTGCTAGTGGTTCGGGACAGAACTCCTACGAGCAGTACTTC,CASGSGQNSYEQYF
.,TRBJ2-5,TRBV4-2,.,TGTGCCAGCAGCCAACCTGCAGCGGAGGGGGGGGAGACCCAGTACTTC,CASSQPAAEGGETQYF
TRBD1,TRBJ2-3,TRBV29-1,.,TGCAGCGTTGTAAGGGGACAGGGTAATTGGAACACAGATACGCAGTATTTT,CSVVRGQGNWNTDTQYF
TRBD2,TRBJ2-3,TRBV4-1,.,TGCGCCAGCAGCCCAGAGCGGGGCCTGCCAGATACGCAGTATTTT,CASSPERGLPDTQYF
.,TRBJ2-5,TRBV18,.,TGTGCCAGCTCCCCGCCGGGTCAAGAGACCCAGTACTTC,CASSPPGQETQYF
TRBD2,TRBJ2-3,TRBV7-8,.,TGTGCCAGCATGGCGGGAGACGGCACAGATACGCAGTATTTT,CASMAGDGTDTQYF
.,TRBJ2-7,TRBV18,.,TGTGCCAGCTCACCTACACGTACGCTAGCGAAAGCCGGAGAGCAGTACTTC,CASSPTRTLAKAGEQYF
.,TRBJ1-1,TRBV11-1,few,TGTGCCAGCTCCTCTGGGAGGCGCACTGAAGCTTTCTTT,CASSSGRRTEAFF
TRBD2,TRBJ2-2,TRBV6-1,.,TGTGCCAGCAGTGAAGTCCCTAGCGGGAATGGCGGGGAGCTGTTTTTT,CASSEVPSGNGGELFF
.,TRBJ2-5,TRBV14,.,TGTGCCAGCAGCCAAACCTTACGGGAGACCCAGTACTTC,CASSQTLRETQYF
.,TRBJ1-4,TRBV30,.,TGTGCCTGGAAGAGGCAGGGGCGGGAAAAACTGTTTTTT,CAWKRQGREKLFF
.,TRBJ2-3,TRBV7-3,.,TGTGCCAGCAGCCCTGAACTAGCAGCTAGCACAGATACGCAGTATTTT,CASSPELAASTDTQYF
.,TRBJ2-5,TRBV27,.,TGTGCCAGCAGTCCCCGGCCGCTAGGAGAGACCCAGTACTTC,CASSPRPLGETQYF
TRBD1,TRBJ2-1,TRBV6-1,.,TGTGCCAGCAGTGCCACTCAGCCGACAGGGGGCTACAATGAGCAGTTCTTC,CASSATQPTGGYNEQFF
.,TRBJ2-5,TRBV5-1,.,TGCGCCAGCAGCTTCCGTCGCAGGGTGGGAAGCCCCCTCGCCGAGGAGACCCAGTACTTC,CASSFRRRVGSPLAEETQYF
TRBD2,TRBJ2-5,TRBV5-6,.,TGTGCCAGCAGCTTGGGGCTAGCGGTAGGAGAGACCCAGTACTTC,CASSLGLAVGETQYF
.,TRBJ2-7,TRBV28,.,TGTGCCAGTTGTGACTCCGGGACTGGCTCCTACGAGCAGTACTTC,CASCDSGTGSYEQYF